This passage covers 25 T cell receptor beta chains from one sample sequenced in a study of blood T cell repertoires in COVID-19. The protocol was immunoSEQ multiplex PCR, while the TCRdb copy is restricted to in-frame clones and leaves out a portion. Here the sample spans approximately 230,000 clones, 80% to 90% being singletons. The source material was peripheral blood. Every receptor here comes from a man aged 30 to 45 who had recovered from COVID-19.

CDR3 region: CASSFNAAPNEKLFF. The CDR3 nucleotides read TGTGCCAGCAGTTTTAACGCGGCACCAAATGAAAAACTGTTTTTT. The chain combines TRBV27 with TRBJ1-4; D ambiguous. The germline CDR1 and CDR2 sequences are MNHEY and SMNVEV (reference sequence). This CDR3 region has 15 residues. Trimming removed 3 bases at V and 5 bases at J, with 13 bases between.

The chain uses TRBV12-3 or TRBV12-4 and TRBJ1-2; 7 bases are a match to TRBD1. The CDR3 is made up of 13 amino acids. Germline trimming cut 6 bases from V and 4 bases from J; bases unmatched to any gene: 5. DNA of the CDR3: TGTGCCAGCAGCCGCGACAGGGCCTATGGCTACACCTTC. Its translation: CASSRDRAYGYTF.

The genes are TRBV6-5 and TRBJ1-2; perhaps TRBD1 as D (6 bases). This CDR3 has 16 amino acids. CDR1 and CDR2 (germline): MNHEY, SVGAGI. With 3 bases removed from V and 2 bases from J, the gap between germline ends came to 16 bases. CDR3 sequence: CASSYSLGDTNYGYTF. CDR3 in DNA: TGTGCCAGCAGTTATTCCCTTGGGGACACCAACTATGGCTACACCTTC.

Concerning this clone itself: Its ends do not fully match the called genes, so a read error is possible. The V and J genes are TRBV3-1 (or the pseudogene TRBV3-2) and TRBJ1-4; TRBD1 matches 9 bases. Germline V gives CDR1 LGHDT, CDR2 YNNKEL (reference sequence). The CDR3 consists of 11 residues. The CDR3 DNA follows: TGTGCCAGCAGCCAGTCGGGACAGGGCTATTTT. Translating gives CASSQSGQGYF.

The genes are TRBV7-7 and TRBJ2-2; D is ambiguous. The germline V gene has CDR1 SSHAT and CDR2 FNYEAQ (reference sequence). Deletions cut 5 bases from V and 1 base from J, with 11 bases between. This CDR3 spans 15 amino acids. This chain's CDR3 is CASSTDTVNTGELFF. In nucleotides, the CDR3 is TGTGCCAGCAGCACCGACACGGTGAACACCGGGGAGCTGTTTTTT.

The V gene is TRBV5-6, the J gene TRBJ1-2; unclear D gene. The CDR3 length is 13 residues. Per germline, CDR1 SGHDT and CDR2 YYEEEE. V dropped 3 bases and J dropped 8 bases, with 14 bases sitting between them. CDR3 sequence (DNA): TGTGCCAGCAGCTCCGGGTCTTTTGTCGGCTACACCTTC. The encoded protein is CASSSGSFVGYTF.

This clone has a handful of counts. The rearrangement uses TRBV7-9 and TRBJ2-2; maybe TRBD1 (5 bases). This CDR3 is built from 14 residues. The V gene's germline CDR1 is SEHNR and CDR2 FQNEAQ (reference sequence). V lost 1 base and J lost 7, with 10 bases in between. CDR3 DNA sequence: TGTGCCAGCAGCTTAGAAGGGGATGGCGGGGAGCTGTTTTTT. It yields the protein CASSLEGDGGELFF.

The chain is built from TRBV27 and TRBJ2-5; D may be TRBD2 (6 bases). Germline values: CDR1 MNHEY, CDR2 SMNVEV (reference sequence). V was shortened by 2 bases and J by 1 base, with 14 bases between the two germline ends. The CDR3 totals 16 residues. The DNA for the CDR3 is TGTGCCAGCAGTTTAGGGGGGAACAGACCCCAAGAGACCCAGTACTTC. Its protein product is CASSLGGNRPQETQYF.

V usage is TRBV28 and J usage is TRBJ2-7; D possibly corresponds to TRBD2 (6 bases). The V gene lost 6 bases and the J gene lost 0 bases, with 18 bases spanning the gap. CDR3 length: 16 amino acids. Per germline, CDR1 MDHEN and CDR2 SYDVKM. The CDR3 DNA reads as TGTGCCAGCAGACACGGAGGGCAGGAATCCTCCTACGAGCAGTACTTC. Its translation: CASRHGGQESSYEQYF.

The rearrangement links TRBV6-5 to TRBJ1-2; the match to TRBD1 covers 9 bases. V dropped 6 bases and J dropped 2; count of bases not matched to a gene: 4. The CDR3 totals 14 residues. Germline CDR1 MNHEY, CDR2 SVGAGI. The CDR3 reads CASRLGQGNYGYTF. CDR3 bases: TGTGCCAGCAGGCTAGGACAGGGGAACTATGGCTACACCTTC.

The chain uses TRBV30 and TRBJ2-3; D is unresolved. Germline CDR1 and CDR2: GTSNPN and SVGIG (reference sequence). Trimming removed 0 bases from V and 2 bases from J, with 6 bases in between. The CDR3 is 13 residues long. Here the CDR3 DNA reads TGTGCCTGGAGTGTACAGTCCACAGATACGCAGTATTTT. It codes for CAWSVQSTDTQYF.

CDR3: CASRAGQGYEKLFF. The CDR3 DNA reads TGTGCCAGTCGCGCGGGACAGGGGTATGAAAAACTGTTTTTT. This chain links TRBV19 with TRBJ1-4; 10 bases are a match to TRBD1. Germline V gene lookup returns CDR1 LNHDA and CDR2 SQIVND (reference sequence). The CDR3 totals 14 residues. V dropped 8 bases and J dropped 6; count of bases not matched to a gene: 6.

CDR3: CASLTGGHSPLHF. CDR3 nucleotide sequence: TGTGCCAGCCTGACAGGGGGCCATTCACCCCTCCACTTT. The chain combines TRBV6-5 with TRBJ1-6; 10 positions agree with TRBD1. There are 13 residues in the CDR3. Germline-derived CDR1 and CDR2 are MNHEY and SVGAGI. V lost 8 bases to trimming and J lost 8 bases; unmatched junction nucleotides: 3.

J is TRBJ2-3 and V is TRBV6-2 or TRBV6-3; 8 bases align to TRBD2. CDR1 is MNHEY and CDR2 is SVGEGT in the germline V gene. V dropped 4 bases and J dropped 0; count of bases not matched to a gene: 9. CDR3 length equals 17 residues. The CDR3 is CASSFPTSGESTDTQYF. The CDR3 bases are TGTGCCAGCAGTTTCCCTACTAGCGGTGAAAGCACAGATACGCAGTATTTT.

This clone was found a few times. The chain has TRBV5-1 and TRBJ1-1; 8 bases agree with TRBD1. Germline assignment: CDR1 SGHRS and CDR2 YFSETQ. The V and J ends lost 0 bases and 0 bases, in that order; junction bases with no gene match: 4. The CDR3 extends over 16 amino acids. The CDR3 region has the DNA TGCGCCAGCAGCTTGGGGGACAGGACTATGAACACTGAAGCTTTCTTT. This gives the protein CASSLGDRTMNTEAFF.

This clone occurred once. The chain combines TRBV4-2 with TRBJ2-7; 15 bases fit TRBD2. The J segment lost 6 bases and the V segment lost 1 base, leaving 7 bases of the junction unmatched. Germline V gene lookup returns CDR1 LGHNA and CDR2 YNFKEQ. This CDR3 has 17 amino acids. The CDR3 sequence: CASSQVSGLAGGLEQYF. CDR3 sequence (DNA): TGTGCCAGCAGCCAAGTCTCCGGACTAGCGGGGGGGCTCGAGCAGTACTTC.

The J gene is TRBJ2-3, the V gene TRBV2, with 11 bases fitting TRBD2. Unmatched junction bases numbered 2, after V lost 9 bases and J lost 3 bases. This CDR3 is built from 13 residues. Germline CDR1 and CDR2: SNHLY and FYNNEI. The CDR3 sequence is CARSSGGTDTQYF. The CDR3 DNA reads as TGTGCCAGATCTAGCGGGGGGACAGATACGCAGTATTTT.

The chain uses TRBV5-4 and TRBJ1-6; 9 nucleotides agree with TRBD1. The junction had 8 bases not matched to a gene; V was cut back by 4 bases and J by 9 bases. The length of the CDR3 is 15 residues. The germline CDR1 and CDR2 sequences are SGHNT and YYREEE (reference sequence). As DNA, the CDR3 is TGTGCCAGCAGCGCAGGACAGGGGCGGGGTTCACCCCTCCACTTT. Its translation is CASSAGQGRGSPLHF.

The CDR3 here is CASSAREPGKYEQYF. For the CDR3, the DNA is TGTGCCAGCAGCGCCCGGGAGCCAGGGAAATACGAGCAGTACTTC. The V call is TRBV6-6, the J call TRBJ2-7; perhaps TRBD2 as D (6 bases). Germline V gives CDR1 MNHNY, CDR2 SVGAGI (reference sequence). The CDR3 consists of 15 residues. The V gene lost 6 bases and the J gene lost 4 bases, with 19 bases spanning the gap.

This sequence joins TRBV7-8 and TRBJ1-5; 9 positions match TRBD1. The CDR3 sequence is 16 residues long. Germline CDR1 and CDR2: SGHVS and FQNEAQ. Trimming took 1 base from V and 5 from J; bases not matched to a gene: 6. The CDR3, as DNA: TGTGCCAGCAGCTTAGGGGGGACAGGGAGGGATCAGCCCCAGCATTTT. Residues: CASSLGGTGRDQPQHF.

J is TRBJ2-2 and V is TRBV11-3; 9 nucleotides agree with TRBD2. The CDR3 extends over 17 amino acids. The germline V gene encodes CDR1 SGHNT and CDR2 YENEEA. V lost 5 bases, J lost 0 bases, and 7 bases stayed unmatched. For the CDR3, the DNA is TGTGCCAGCAGCCACTCTTTAGCGGGGGCGAACACCGGGGAGCTGTTTTTT. It yields the protein CASSHSLAGANTGELFF.

The V call is TRBV11-3, the J call TRBJ2-5, with D maybe TRBD1 (5 bases). CDR1 and CDR2 from the germline V gene are SGHNT and YENEEA. The CDR3 extends over 13 amino acids. Trimming removed 1 base from V and 5 bases from J, with 8 bases in between. CDR3 sequence (DNA): TGTGCCAGCAGCTTAGTAGGGGCTGAGACCCAGTACTTC. Amino acid sequence: CASSLVGAETQYF.

V usage is TRBV7-2 and J usage is TRBJ2-4; TRBD1 matches 8 bases. The CDR3 contains 15 residues. V gave up 1 base and J gave up 5 bases; unmatched junction bases: 4. Germline V gene lookup returns CDR1 SGHTA and CDR2 FQGNSA. CDR3 in amino acids: CASSLVRTGQNIQYF. CDR3 DNA: TGTGCCAGCAGCTTAGTCCGGACAGGGCAAAACATTCAGTACTTC.

V and J are TRBV3-1 (or the pseudogene TRBV3-2) and TRBJ1-4; TRBD1 might be the D (5 bases). The CDR3 extends over 14 amino acids. V was cut by 4 bases and J by 5 bases, with 11 bases left in between. Germline CDR1 reads LGHDT; CDR2 reads YNNKEL (reference sequence). CDR3 sequence: CASSPGNLNEKLFF. Written as DNA, the CDR3 is TGTGCCAGCAGCCCAGGGAATTTAAATGAAAAACTGTTTTTT.

CDR3 residues: CASNKQGYTEAFF. As DNA, the CDR3 is TGTGCCAGCAATAAACAGGGATACACTGAAGCTTTCTTT. The chain employs TRBV6-5 and TRBJ1-1, with D possibly TRBD1 on 6 matching bases. The CDR3 is made up of 13 amino acids. V shed 7 bases and J shed 3 bases, with 12 bases lying between them. Germline CDR1 and CDR2: MNHEY and SVGAGI.